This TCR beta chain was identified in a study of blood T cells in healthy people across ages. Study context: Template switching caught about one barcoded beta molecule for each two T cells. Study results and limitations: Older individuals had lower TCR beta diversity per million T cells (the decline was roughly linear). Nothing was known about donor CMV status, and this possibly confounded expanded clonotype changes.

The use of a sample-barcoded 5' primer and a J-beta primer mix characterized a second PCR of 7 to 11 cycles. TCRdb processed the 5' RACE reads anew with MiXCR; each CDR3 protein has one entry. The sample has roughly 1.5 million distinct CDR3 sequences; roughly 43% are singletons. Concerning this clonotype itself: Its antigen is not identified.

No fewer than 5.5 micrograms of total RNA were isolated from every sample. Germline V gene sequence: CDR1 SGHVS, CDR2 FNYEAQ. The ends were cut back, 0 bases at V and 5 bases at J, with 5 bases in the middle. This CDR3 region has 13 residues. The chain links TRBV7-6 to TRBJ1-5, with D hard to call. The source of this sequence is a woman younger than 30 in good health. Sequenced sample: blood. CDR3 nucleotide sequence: TGTGCCAGCAGCTTAGCGACCGATCAGCCCCAGCATTTT. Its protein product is CASSLATDQPQHF.